A single sample is the source of the 26 T cell receptor beta chains below, sequenced in a study of cytomegalovirus exposure and HLA in healthy donors. The table came from immunoSEQ multiplex PCR; TCRdb's copy has only in-frame clones and leaves some out. The sample has roughly 79,000 clones, 93% seen once; the top ten hold roughly 0.74%. The sequenced material came from PBMCs. The receptors stem from a man aged 18 to 30 in good health and CMV-seronegative.

This clone was picked up a small number of times. The chain couples TRBV6-4 to TRBJ2-1, with 14 bases that match TRBD2. This CDR3 is 15 amino acids long. Germline V gene sequence: CDR1 MRHNA, CDR2 SNTAGT. V lost 0 bases to trimming and J lost 8 bases; unmatched junction nucleotides: 0. The CDR3 sequence: CASSDSTSGGDEQFF. CDR3 bases: TGTGCCAGCAGTGACTCGACTAGCGGGGGGGATGAGCAGTTCTTC.

The V call is TRBV5-4, the J call TRBJ2-5; 9 bases are a match to TRBD2. The V gene end was trimmed by 3 bases and the J gene end by 4 bases; junction bases not matched to a gene: 10. Germline values: CDR1 SGHNT, CDR2 YYREEE (reference sequence). The CDR3 has 16 residues. The CDR3 sequence: CASSSMAGGRGETQYF. The CDR3 DNA sequence: TGTGCCAGCAGCTCAATGGCGGGGGGGCGGGGAGAGACCCAGTACTTC. Full variable domain (outside the CDR3, taken from reference TRBV5-4 and TRBJ2-5): ETGVTQSPTHLIKTRGQQVTLRCSSQSGHNTVSWYQQALGQGPQFIFQYYREEENGRGNFPPRFSGLQFPNYSSELNVNALELDDSALYLCASSSMAGGRGETQYFGPGTRLLVL.

The rearrangement links TRBV27 to TRBJ2-7; 12 nucleotides agree with TRBD2. This CDR3 is built from 18 residues. Trimming removed 5 bases from V and 3 bases from J; junction bases left unmatched: 14. Germline CDR1 MNHEY, CDR2 SMNVEV (reference sequence). For the CDR3, the DNA is TGTGCCAGCAGTCCACGGACTAGCGGGACCCTGCCTGGCTACGAGCAGTACTTC. Translation: CASSPRTSGTLPGYEQYF.

This chain's CDR3 is CARAALLLAGECSSYNEQFF. The CDR3 nucleotides are TGTGCCAGAGCCGCTCTACTACTAGCGGGAGAATGTAGCTCCTACAATGAGCAGTTCTTC. The J gene is TRBJ2-1, the V gene TRBV27; 11 bases match TRBD2. The trim removed 9 bases at V and 0 bases at J, leaving 19 bases unmatched. Per germline, CDR1 MNHEY and CDR2 SMNVEV (reference sequence). This CDR3 region has 20 residues.

The chain joins TRBV4-3 to TRBJ2-2; D is unresolved. Germline-derived CDR1 and CDR2 are LGHNA and YSLEER. The CDR3 is 13 residues long. V was trimmed by 4 bases and J by 6 bases, leaving 9 bases between them. CDR3 region: CASSLTTAGELFF. CDR3 DNA: TGCGCCAGCAGCCTTACTACGGCCGGGGAGCTGTTTTTT.

The chain joins TRBV6-6 to TRBJ2-1, with 8 nucleotides matching TRBD2. Germline trimming cut 0 bases from V and 9 bases from J; bases unmatched to any gene: 10. CDR3 length equals 16 residues. Germline CDR1 is MNHNY and CDR2 is SVGAGI (reference sequence). The CDR3 bases are TGTGCCAGCAGTTACTCGATGGGACTAGAGGCTTTTGAGCAGTTCTTC. This encodes CASSYSMGLEAFEQFF.

The genes are TRBV5-1 and TRBJ2-7; D might be TRBD2 (6 bases). V was cut by 0 bases and J by 7 bases, with 20 bases left in between. Germline lookup yields CDR1 SGHRS and CDR2 YFSETQ. CDR3 length equals 16 residues. The CDR3: CASSLEGGAVLREQYF. CDR3 in DNA: TGCGCCAGCAGCTTGGAGGGAGGTGCAGTCCTACGAGAGCAGTACTTC.

The chain joins TRBV7-2 to TRBJ1-2; D might be TRBD1 (6 bases). The ends were cut back, 1 base at V and 3 bases at J, with 9 bases in the middle. The germline CDR1 and CDR2 sequences are SGHTA and FQGNSA. The CDR3 totals 14 residues. CDR3 sequence reads: CASSLDTGHYGYTF. In DNA, the CDR3 is TGTGCCAGCAGCTTAGACACAGGGCACTATGGCTACACCTTC.

V gene TRBV15 combines with J gene TRBJ1-3; no clear D. CDR3 length: 14 amino acids. Between the trimmed V and J ends, which lost 0 bases and 4 bases, there was a span of 7 bases. Germline CDR1 and CDR2: LNHNV and YYDKDF (reference sequence). The CDR3 loop reads CATSRDRKGNTIYF. The DNA for the CDR3 is TGTGCCACCAGCAGAGATAGAAAGGGAAACACCATATATTTT.

The V gene is TRBV6-5, the J gene TRBJ1-2; TRBD1 matches 10 bases. The V gene end was trimmed by 0 bases and the J gene end by 4 bases; junction bases not matched to a gene: 2. CDR1 MNHEY and CDR2 SVGAGI come from the germline V gene. The CDR3 runs to 15 residues. The CDR3 coding sequence is TGTGCCAGCAGTTACTCGACAGGGGGCGGCTATGGCTACACCTTC. Translated, it gives CASSYSTGGGYGYTF.

This clone was picked up one time. This chain joins TRBV4-2 and TRBJ2-4; D remains unclear. Germline V gives CDR1 LGHNA, CDR2 YNFKEQ. V was trimmed by 4 bases and J by 0 bases, leaving 16 bases between them. The CDR3 covers 17 residues. For the CDR3, the DNA is TGTGCCAGCAGCCCCGCCGAAAGCGCGATAGCCAAAAACATTCAGTACTTC. It encodes CASSPAESAIAKNIQYF.

The chain uses TRBV19 and TRBJ2-7; a weak D match, TRBD2 (6 bases). Trimming removed 3 bases from V and 0 bases from J, with 9 bases in between. Germline-derived CDR1 and CDR2 are LNHDA and SQIVND (reference sequence). This CDR3 has 14 residues. The CDR3 here is CASSIGGSSYEQYF. CDR3 in DNA: TGTGCCAGTAGTATCGGGGGTAGCTCCTACGAGCAGTACTTC.

This clone was recorded only once. The rearrangement joins TRBV5-1 to TRBJ2-1, with TRBD2 matching over 8 bases. V was clipped by 0 bases and J by 6 bases; unmatched bases: 8. The CDR3 contains 16 residues. Germline V lookup: CDR1 SGHRS, CDR2 YFSETQ. The CDR3 spells CASSLVPGGDPNEQFF. As DNA, the CDR3 is TGCGCCAGCAGCTTGGTTCCCGGGGGGGACCCCAATGAGCAGTTCTTC.

The chain links TRBV11-2 to TRBJ2-1, with 7 positions matching TRBD2. This CDR3 comprises 17 residues. Germline loops: CDR1 SGHAT, CDR2 FQNNGV. The junction had 13 bases not matched to a gene; V was cut back by 3 bases and J by 5 bases. In DNA form, the CDR3 reads TGTGCCAGCAGCTTTATCGGGAAAGCGGGATTGCACAATGAGCAGTTCTTC. The encoded protein is CASSFIGKAGLHNEQFF.

This clone appeared once. The genes are TRBV7-8 and TRBJ2-1; TRBD2 matches at 10 bases. The V gene's germline CDR1 is SGHVS and CDR2 FQNEAQ. V lost 7 bases to trimming and J lost 8 bases; unmatched junction nucleotides: 11. CDR3 length: 15 residues. The CDR3 reads CASTNSGGSRDEQFF. CDR3 nucleotides: TGTGCCAGCACCAATAGCGGGGGGAGTAGAGATGAGCAGTTCTTC.

The J gene is TRBJ2-2, the V gene TRBV9, with D maybe TRBD1 (6 bases). There are 18 residues in the CDR3. V was pared by 1 base and J by 3 bases, with 19 bases between. Looked up from germline, CDR1 is SGDLS and CDR2 is YYNGEE. CDR3 loop: CASSVTGRRGEDTGELFF. The CDR3 coding sequence is TGTGCCAGCAGCGTAACAGGGAGAAGGGGAGAGGACACCGGGGAGCTGTTTTTT.

The chain couples TRBV6-1 to TRBJ1-1; D possibly corresponds to TRBD1 (5 bases). The CDR3 loop spans 12 amino acids. V was shortened by 8 bases and J by 2 bases, with 9 bases between the two germline ends. From germline, CDR1 is MNHNS and CDR2 SASEGT. CDR3 protein: CASSQGNTEAFF. The CDR3 nucleotides read TGTGCCAGCTCCCAGGGTAACACTGAAGCTTTCTTT.

The chain recombines TRBV7-2 with TRBJ2-1; TRBD2 aligns across 14 bases. The V segment lost 10 bases and the J segment 6 bases; nucleotides outside the gene matches: 5. CDR1 and CDR2 (germline): SGHTA, FQGNSA. The CDR3 consists of 14 residues. The CDR3 DNA follows: TGTGCCATACCCGGGACTAGCGGGGGCAATGAGCAGTTCTTC. Its protein product is CAIPGTSGGNEQFF. The full variable domain, its missing parts supplied by reference TRBV7-2 and TRBJ2-1, is GAGVSQSPSNKVTEKGKDVELRCDPISGHTALYWYRQSLGQGLEFLIYFQGNSAPDKSGLPSDRFSAERTGGSVSTLTIQRTQQEDSAVYLCAIPGTSGGNEQFFGPGTRLTVL.

This chain joins TRBV6-5 and TRBJ1-1; D not resolved. The CDR3 loop spans 13 amino acids. Germline V gives CDR1 MNHEY, CDR2 SVGAGI. The V and J ends lost 0 bases and 1 base respectively, with 3 bases between them. In DNA, the CDR3 is TGTGCCAGCAGTTACTCTCAGAACACTGAAGCTTTCTTT. Translating gives CASSYSQNTEAFF.

This clone was counted between two and nine times. The chain uses TRBV7-9 and TRBJ1-1; unclear D gene. Deletions cut 3 bases from V and 10 bases from J, with 6 bases between. Germline V lookup: CDR1 SEHNR, CDR2 FQNEAQ (reference sequence). The CDR3 covers 10 residues. The CDR3 DNA reads as TGTGCCAGCAGCTTCCGGGGAGCTTTCTTT. It specifies CASSFRGAFF.

The chain couples TRBV6-6 to TRBJ2-7; maybe TRBD2 (6 bases). The germline V gene has CDR1 MNHNY and CDR2 SVGAGI (reference sequence). This CDR3 is 13 amino acids long. V dropped 9 bases and J dropped 4 bases, with 16 bases sitting between them. As DNA, the CDR3 is TGTGCCAGTACTAGCACAAACTTTTACGAGCAGTACTTC. Protein: CASTSTNFYEQYF.

This rearrangement joins TRBV11-2 to TRBJ1-5; 9 bases are a match to TRBD1. The CDR3 runs to 14 residues. Germline V gene data show CDR1 as SGHAT and CDR2 as FQNNGV. With V trimmed by 5 bases and J by 7 bases, 6 bases remained unmatched. Written as DNA, the CDR3 is TGTGCCAGCAGCCATACAGGGGGCGGCCAGCCCCAGCATTTT. Translation gives CASSHTGGGQPQHF.

The V and J genes are TRBV4-2 and TRBJ1-1; 11 nucleotides match TRBD1. The CDR3 has 16 amino acids. The trim removed 1 base at V and 5 bases at J, leaving 6 bases unmatched. Germline values: CDR1 LGHNA, CDR2 YNFKEQ. CDR3: CASSQVGTGGWTEAFF. The CDR3 DNA reads as TGTGCCAGCAGCCAAGTGGGGACAGGGGGATGGACTGAAGCTTTCTTT.

This chain connects TRBV7-9 to TRBJ1-1; 7 nucleotides agree with TRBD1. The germline V gene has CDR1 SEHNR and CDR2 FQNEAQ (reference sequence). V gave up 1 base and J gave up 0 bases; unmatched junction bases: 2. The CDR3 contains 15 residues. The CDR3 coding sequence is TGTGCCAGCAGCTTAGGGGACAGCATGAACACTGAAGCTTTCTTT. Amino acid sequence: CASSLGDSMNTEAFF.

V and J are TRBV5-8 and TRBJ2-5; D call uncertain. Germline loops: CDR1 SGHTS, CDR2 YDEGEE. V lost 4 bases to trimming and J lost 1 base, with 8 bases between them. The CDR3 runs 13 residues. The CDR3 DNA reads TGTGCCAGCAGCCCTGTCAGCCAAGAGACCCAGTACTTC. Amino acids: CASSPVSQETQYF.

The CDR3 DNA sequence: TGTGCCAGCAGCTTATTTTTAGCGGGGGGGAGCACAGATACGCAGTATTTT. Amino acids: CASSLFLAGGSTDTQYF. The chain is built from TRBV7-2 and TRBJ2-3; TRBD2 matches at 11 bases. The CDR3 loop spans 17 amino acids. Germline CDR1 is SGHTA and CDR2 is FQGNSA. With V trimmed by 2 bases and J by 0 bases, 4 bases remained unmatched.